The 14 T cell receptor beta chains reported below all come from one sample, sequenced in a study of OX40 agonist ivuxolimab in advanced cancers. Clones were sequenced by immunoSEQ multiplex PCR, and TCRdb holds only the in-frame ones, with some missing. This sample has 25,000 to 30,000 clones; around four fifths occur once, and the top ten carry about 30%. The sample consisted of CD4+ or CD8+ T cells sorted from blood, taken in a trial of the OX40 agonist ivuxolimab. These receptors came from an adult with an advanced solid tumor such as melanoma, head and neck, liver or kidney cancer.

The chain carries TRBV28 and TRBJ2-2, with D perhaps matching TRBD1 (5 bases). The germline CDR1 and CDR2 sequences are MDHEN and SYDVKM. V gave up 2 bases and J gave up 2 bases, with 9 bases separating them. The CDR3 loop spans 15 amino acids. For the CDR3, the DNA is TGTGCCAGCAGTTTAGCGACAGAAAACACCGGGGAGCTGTTTTTT. Amino acid sequence: CASSLATENTGELFF.

The rearrangement uses TRBV7-6 and TRBJ2-5; 8 bases are shared with TRBD1. The ends lost 5 bases at V and 9 bases at J; junction bases unmatched: 8. The CDR3 extends over 13 amino acids. Germline V gene lookup returns CDR1 SGHVS and CDR2 FNYEAQ. The CDR3 nucleotides read TGTGCCAGCAGCCAGGACAGGGTGAAGGCCCAGTACTTC. This translates into CASSQDRVKAQYF. Complete variable domain (other parts from reference TRBV7-6 and TRBJ2-5): GAGVSQSPRYKVTKRGQDVALRCDPISGHVSLYWYRQALGQGPEFLTYFNYEAQQDKSGLPNDRFSAERPEGSISTLTIQRTEQRDSAMYRCASSQDRVKAQYFGPGTRLLVL.

This chain links TRBV6-1 with TRBJ2-7; 11 bases agree with TRBD1. Looked up from germline, CDR1 is MNHNS and CDR2 is SASEGT. The CDR3 length is 15 residues. V gave up 2 bases and J gave up 5 bases; unmatched junction bases: 5. CDR3 sequence (DNA): TGTGCCAGCAGTGAATCGGGACAGGGGGGAGACGAGCAGTACTTC. This gives the protein CASSESGQGGDEQYF.

This chain uses TRBV27 with TRBJ2-2, with D hard to call. The CDR3 length is 12 residues. CDR1 and CDR2 (germline): MNHEY, SMNVEV (reference sequence). Trimming pared 7 bases from V and 7 bases from J, leaving 10 bases between. In DNA form, the CDR3 reads TGTGCCAGCACCAGTACTTTCGGGGAGCTGTTTTTT. Protein product: CASTSTFGELFF.

The rearrangement joins TRBV2 to TRBJ1-2; the D gene is possibly TRBD1 (6 bases). Germline CDR1 is SNHLY and CDR2 is FYNNEI. V was trimmed by 3 bases and J by 0 bases, leaving 8 bases between them. The CDR3 has 14 residues. DNA of the CDR3: TGTGCCAGCAGTGATTCAGGGGCTAACTATGGCTACACCTTC. Encoded protein: CASSDSGANYGYTF.

The gene calls are TRBV5-4 and TRBJ2-7, with 7 nucleotides matching TRBD2. J was trimmed by 6 bases and V by 2 bases; bases with no gene match: 8. The CDR3 consists of 14 residues. The V gene's germline CDR1 is SGHNT and CDR2 YYREEE (reference sequence). The CDR3 reads CASSFELAMGEQYF. The CDR3 DNA reads as TGTGCCAGCAGCTTCGAACTAGCGATGGGCGAGCAGTACTTC. Full variable domain (rest looked up from reference TRBV5-4 and TRBJ2-7): ETGVTQSPTHLIKTRGQQVTLRCSSQSGHNTVSWYQQALGQGPQFIFQYYREEENGRGNFPPRFSGLQFPNYSSELNVNALELDDSALYLCASSFELAMGEQYFGPGTRLTVT.

The chain employs TRBV5-6 and TRBJ1-1; 7 bases align to TRBD1. CDR3 length: 15 residues. V lost 3 bases to trimming and J lost 5 bases; unmatched junction nucleotides: 10. Per the germline V gene, CDR1 is SGHDT and CDR2 is YYEEEE. Here the CDR3 DNA reads TGTGCCAGCAGCTCTACAGGGGCGGCAGGGACTGAAGCTTTCTTT. It encodes CASSSTGAAGTEAFF.

Only one count was recorded for this clone. The chain carries TRBV28 and TRBJ1-5; D is unresolved. Germline V gene lookup returns CDR1 MDHEN and CDR2 SYDVKM. The CDR3 has 14 residues. V lost 2 bases and J 6 bases, leaving 11 bases between the germline ends. The CDR3 is CASSLRVLGQPQHF. For the CDR3, the DNA is TGTGCCAGCAGTTTAAGGGTCCTGGGTCAGCCCCAGCATTTT.

This chain connects TRBV5-2 to TRBJ1-2; the table's D call of TRBD1 was not tested on the DNA. TRBV5-2 has pseudogene status. The CDR3 spans 15 residues. The CDR3 region is CASSFFGTGGHGYTF. For the CDR3, the DNA is TGTGCCAGCAGCTTTTTTGGGACAGGGGGCCATGGCTACACCTTC.

CDR3 protein: CASSGTVILRVQPQHF. Here the CDR3 DNA reads TGTGCCAGCAGCGGGACAGTGATCCTAAGGGTCCAGCCCCAGCATTTT. The chain joins TRBV9 to TRBJ1-5, with D perhaps matching TRBD1 (6 bases). Looked up from germline, CDR1 is SGDLS and CDR2 is YYNGEE. V was clipped by 3 bases and J by 7 bases, with 20 bases between them. This CDR3 contains 16 residues.

The rearrangement uses TRBV4-2 and TRBJ2-7; D is unclear. Trimming stripped 0 bases from V and 2 bases from J, with 11 bases between. CDR1 is LGHNA, CDR2 YNFKEQ, per germline. This CDR3 is built from 15 residues. The CDR3 DNA sequence: TGTGCCAGCAGCCAAGATCCCCTCCGGGCCTACGAGCAGTACTTC. Protein product: CASSQDPLRAYEQYF.

This chain links TRBV25-1 with TRBJ2-5; D is ambiguous. Deletions cut 3 bases from V and 3 bases from J, with 8 bases between. CDR1 is MGHDK, CDR2 SYGVNS, per germline. The CDR3 contains 13 residues. The CDR3, as DNA: TGTGCCAGCAGTGATCGGACGGAAGAGACCCAGTACTTC. This translates into CASSDRTEETQYF.

V is TRBV7-9 and J is TRBJ1-5; D is unresolved. V gave up 1 base and J gave up 7 bases, with 17 bases separating them. CDR3 length equals 16 residues. Germline loops: CDR1 SEHNR, CDR2 FQNEAQ (reference sequence). The CDR3 sequence: CASSLGGMGADQPQHF. The DNA of the CDR3 is TGTGCCAGCAGCTTAGGAGGAATGGGAGCAGACCAGCCCCAGCATTTT.

CDR3 in amino acids: CASSIAGGYGYTF. DNA of the CDR3: TGTGCCAGTAGTATCGCCGGGGGCTATGGCTACACCTTC. The rearrangement uses TRBV19 and TRBJ1-2; maybe TRBD1 (5 bases). The CDR3 is 13 amino acids. Looked up from germline, CDR1 is LNHDA and CDR2 is SQIVND (reference sequence). The V and J ends lost 3 bases and 4 bases respectively, with 9 bases between them.